This T cell receptor beta chain was captured in a study of OX40 agonist ivuxolimab in advanced cancers. Study information: Dose-escalation cases comprised hepatocellular carcinoma, melanoma, renal cell or head and neck cancer.

This CDR3 has 13 residues. Germline V gene data show CDR1 as MNHEY and CDR2 as SMNVEV (reference sequence). The repertoire was sequenced with immunoSEQ multiplex PCR; TCRdb's copy has only in-frame clones and lacks some. The sample includes 90,000 to 120,000 clones, 91% of them seen just once. General observations from the study: CD4+ and CD8+ blood T cells expanded clonally by week 6 at 0.1 to 3.0 mg/kg. Among expanded peripheral T cells, antigen specificity went undetermined.

Autoimmune disease history or systemic immunosuppression led to patient exclusion. Details on this clone: The antigen is undetermined.

Sequenced material: CD4+ or CD8+ T cells sorted from blood, taken in a trial of the OX40 agonist ivuxolimab. The TCR was taken from an adult with an advanced solid tumor such as melanoma, head and neck, liver or kidney cancer. The gene calls are TRBV27 and TRBJ2-5, with D perhaps being TRBD1 or TRBD2 (5 bases each). The assigned J gene may be wrong: the sequence end matches TRBJ2-7 better. CDR3: CASSQGRAYEQYF. CDR3 DNA: TGTGCCAGCAGTCAGGGACGGGCCTACGAGCAGTACTTC.